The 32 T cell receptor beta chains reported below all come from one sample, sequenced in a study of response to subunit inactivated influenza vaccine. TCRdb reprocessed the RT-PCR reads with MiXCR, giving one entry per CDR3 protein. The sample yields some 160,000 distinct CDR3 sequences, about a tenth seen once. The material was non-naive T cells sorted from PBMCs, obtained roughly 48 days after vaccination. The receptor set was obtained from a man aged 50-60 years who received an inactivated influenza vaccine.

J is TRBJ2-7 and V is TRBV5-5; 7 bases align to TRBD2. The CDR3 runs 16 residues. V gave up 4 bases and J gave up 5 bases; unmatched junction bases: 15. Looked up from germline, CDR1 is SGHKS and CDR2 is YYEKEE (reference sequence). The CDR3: CASSRGIASGRDEQYF. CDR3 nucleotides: TGTGCCAGCAGCCGGGGGATCGCTAGCGGAAGAGACGAGCAGTACTTC.

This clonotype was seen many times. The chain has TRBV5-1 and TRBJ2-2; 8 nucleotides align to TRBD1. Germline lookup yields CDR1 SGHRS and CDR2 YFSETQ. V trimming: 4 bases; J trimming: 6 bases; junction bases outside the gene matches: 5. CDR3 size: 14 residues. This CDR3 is CASSIGTGPGELFF. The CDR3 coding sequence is TGCGCCAGCAGCATCGGGACAGGACCCGGGGAGCTGTTTTTT.

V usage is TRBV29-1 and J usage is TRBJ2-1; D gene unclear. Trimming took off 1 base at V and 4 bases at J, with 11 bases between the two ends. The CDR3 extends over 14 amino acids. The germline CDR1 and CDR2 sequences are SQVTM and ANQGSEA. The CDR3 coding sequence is TGCAGCGTTGAAGGTCAGACTCGTTACAATGAGCAGTTCTTC. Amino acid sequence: CSVEGQTRYNEQFF.

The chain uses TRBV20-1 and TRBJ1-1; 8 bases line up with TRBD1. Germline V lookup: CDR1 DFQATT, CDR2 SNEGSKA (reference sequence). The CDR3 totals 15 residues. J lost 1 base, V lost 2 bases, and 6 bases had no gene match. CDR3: CSARRQGRGNTEAFF. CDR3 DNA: TGCAGTGCTAGACGACAGGGGAGGGGGAACACTGAAGCTTTCTTT.

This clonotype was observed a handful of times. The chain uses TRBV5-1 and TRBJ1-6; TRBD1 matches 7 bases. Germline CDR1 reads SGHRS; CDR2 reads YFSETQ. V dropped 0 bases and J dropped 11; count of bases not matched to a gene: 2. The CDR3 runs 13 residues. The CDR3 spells CASSLDRGTPLHF. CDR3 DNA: TGCGCCAGCAGCTTGGACAGGGGAACACCCCTCCACTTT.

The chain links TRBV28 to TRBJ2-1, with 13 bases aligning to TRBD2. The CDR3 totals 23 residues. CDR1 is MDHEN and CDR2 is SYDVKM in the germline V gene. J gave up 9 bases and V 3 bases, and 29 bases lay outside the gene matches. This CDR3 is CASSFLGGTHPKGLAGASREQFF. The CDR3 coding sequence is TGTGCCAGCAGTTTTCTGGGGGGAACTCACCCCAAAGGACTAGCGGGGGCCTCACGTGAGCAGTTCTTC.

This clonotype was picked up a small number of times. Here the CDR3 reads CASSEIAGGGWNEQFF. CDR3 in DNA: TGTGCCAGCAGCGAAATAGCGGGAGGAGGATGGAATGAGCAGTTCTTC. The chain combines TRBV25-1 with TRBJ2-1; 10 bases align to TRBD2. V shed 6 bases, J shed 7 bases, and the junction held 12 bases outside the gene matches. Germline V CDR1 and CDR2: MGHDK, SYGVNS. CDR3 length: 16 amino acids.

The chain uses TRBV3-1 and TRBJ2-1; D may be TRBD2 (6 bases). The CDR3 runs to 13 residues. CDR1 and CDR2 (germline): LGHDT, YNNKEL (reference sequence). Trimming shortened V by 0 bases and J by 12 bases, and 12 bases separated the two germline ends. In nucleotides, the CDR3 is TGTGCCAGCAGCCAAGATAGCGGTTCTGGGCAGTTCTTC. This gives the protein CASSQDSGSGQFF.

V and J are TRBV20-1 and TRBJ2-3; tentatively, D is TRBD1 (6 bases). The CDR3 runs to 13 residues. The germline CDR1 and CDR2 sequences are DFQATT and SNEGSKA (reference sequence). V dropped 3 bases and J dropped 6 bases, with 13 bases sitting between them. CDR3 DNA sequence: TGCAGTGCTAGTGATAACCAGGGGGATACGCAGTATTTT. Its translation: CSASDNQGDTQYF.

CDR3 sequence reads: CSARETLRDEQFF. The CDR3 DNA is TGCAGTGCTAGAGAAACTCTGAGGGATGAGCAGTTCTTC. The V and J genes are TRBV20-1 and TRBJ2-1; TRBD2 might be the D (5 bases). The CDR3 consists of 13 residues. Deletions cut 0 bases from V and 8 bases from J, with 11 bases between. CDR1 is DFQATT and CDR2 is SNEGSKA in the germline V gene (reference sequence).

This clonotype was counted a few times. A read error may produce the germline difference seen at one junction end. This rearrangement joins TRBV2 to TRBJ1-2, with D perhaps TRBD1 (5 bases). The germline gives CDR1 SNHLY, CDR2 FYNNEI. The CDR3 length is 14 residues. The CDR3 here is CARSGAGGNYGYTF. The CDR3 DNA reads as TGTGCCAGAAGTGGGGCAGGTGGTAACTATGGCTACACCTTC.

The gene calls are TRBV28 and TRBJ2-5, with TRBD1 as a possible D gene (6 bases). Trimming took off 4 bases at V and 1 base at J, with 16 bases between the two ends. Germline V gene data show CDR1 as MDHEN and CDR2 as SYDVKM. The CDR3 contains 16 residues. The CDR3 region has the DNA TGTGCCAGCAGTTCGTTCATAGGACAGACCCAAGAGACCCAGTACTTC. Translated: CASSSFIGQTQETQYF.

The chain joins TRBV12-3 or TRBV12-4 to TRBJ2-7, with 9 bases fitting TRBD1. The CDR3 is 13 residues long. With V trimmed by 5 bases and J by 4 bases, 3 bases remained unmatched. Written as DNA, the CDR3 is TGTGCCAGCAGTATTGGGACAGGGTACGAGCAGTACTTC. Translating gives CASSIGTGYEQYF.

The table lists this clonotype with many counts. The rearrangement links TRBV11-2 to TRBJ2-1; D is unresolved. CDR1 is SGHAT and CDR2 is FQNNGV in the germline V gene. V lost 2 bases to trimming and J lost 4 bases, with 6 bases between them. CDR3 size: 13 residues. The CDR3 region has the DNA TGTGCCAGCAGCTTAAACAGTTACAATGAGCAGTTCTTC. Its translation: CASSLNSYNEQFF.

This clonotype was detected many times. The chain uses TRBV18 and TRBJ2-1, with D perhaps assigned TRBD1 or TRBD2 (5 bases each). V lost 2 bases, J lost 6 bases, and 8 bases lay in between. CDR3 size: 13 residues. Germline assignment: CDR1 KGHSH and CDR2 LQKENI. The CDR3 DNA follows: TGTGCCAGCTCACCAATGAGGGGCAATGAGCAGTTCTTC. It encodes CASSPMRGNEQFF.

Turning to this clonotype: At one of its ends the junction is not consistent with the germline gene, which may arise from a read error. CDR3 sequence (DNA): TGTGCCAGCAGCTTAGGGGGGGACAGAAGGAGCTCCTACGAGCACTACTTC. It encodes CASSLGGDRRSSYEHYF. The V gene is TRBV7-6, the J gene TRBJ2-7, with D maybe TRBD1 (7 bases). This CDR3 contains 17 residues. Germline V gene lookup returns CDR1 SGHVS and CDR2 FNYEAQ.

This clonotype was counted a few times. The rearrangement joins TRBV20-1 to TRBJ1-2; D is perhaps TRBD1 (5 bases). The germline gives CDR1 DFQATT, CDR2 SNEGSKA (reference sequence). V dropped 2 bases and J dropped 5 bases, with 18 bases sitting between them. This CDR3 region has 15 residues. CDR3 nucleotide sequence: TGCAGTGCTAGACCCGGGACCGGGAGAGGGTATGGCTACACCTTC. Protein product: CSARPGTGRGYGYTF.

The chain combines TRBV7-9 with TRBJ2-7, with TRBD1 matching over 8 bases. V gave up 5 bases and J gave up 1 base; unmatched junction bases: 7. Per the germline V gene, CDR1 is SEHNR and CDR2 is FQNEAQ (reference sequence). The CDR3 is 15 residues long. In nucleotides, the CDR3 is TGTGCCAGCAGCAGGCCAGGGGGCAGATCCTACGAGCAGTACTTC. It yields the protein CASSRPGGRSYEQYF.

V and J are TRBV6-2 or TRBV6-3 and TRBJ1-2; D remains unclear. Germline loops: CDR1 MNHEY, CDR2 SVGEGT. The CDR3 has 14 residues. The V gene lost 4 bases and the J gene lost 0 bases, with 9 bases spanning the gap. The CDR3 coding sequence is TGTGCCAGCAGTTCGGACGGAGCTAACTATGGCTACACCTTC. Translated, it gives CASSSDGANYGYTF.

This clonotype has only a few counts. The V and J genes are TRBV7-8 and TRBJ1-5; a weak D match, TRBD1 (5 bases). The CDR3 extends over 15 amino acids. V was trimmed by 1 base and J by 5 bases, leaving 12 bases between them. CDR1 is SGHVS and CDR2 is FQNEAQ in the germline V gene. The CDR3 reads CASSLDEQEHQPQHF. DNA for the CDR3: TGTGCCAGCAGCTTAGACGAACAGGAACATCAGCCCCAGCATTTT.

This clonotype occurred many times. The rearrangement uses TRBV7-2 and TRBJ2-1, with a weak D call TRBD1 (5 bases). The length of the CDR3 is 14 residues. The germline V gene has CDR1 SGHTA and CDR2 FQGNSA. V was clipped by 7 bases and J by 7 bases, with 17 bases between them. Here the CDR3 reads CASKPTHSGNEQFF. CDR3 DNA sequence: TGTGCCAGCAAACCAACACACTCAGGGAATGAGCAGTTCTTC. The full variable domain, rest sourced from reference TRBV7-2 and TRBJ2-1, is GAGVSQSPSNKVTEKGKDVELRCDPISGHTALYWYRQSLGQGLEFLIYFQGNSAPDKSGLPSDRFSAERTGGSVSTLTIQRTQQEDSAVYLCASKPTHSGNEQFFGPGTRLTVL.

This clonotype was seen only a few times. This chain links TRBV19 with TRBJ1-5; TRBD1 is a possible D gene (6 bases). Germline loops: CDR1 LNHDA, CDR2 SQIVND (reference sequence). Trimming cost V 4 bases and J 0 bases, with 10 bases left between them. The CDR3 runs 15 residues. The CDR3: CASSSDRSSNQPQHF. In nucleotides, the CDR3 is TGTGCCAGTAGTAGCGACAGGTCTAGCAATCAGCCCCAGCATTTT.

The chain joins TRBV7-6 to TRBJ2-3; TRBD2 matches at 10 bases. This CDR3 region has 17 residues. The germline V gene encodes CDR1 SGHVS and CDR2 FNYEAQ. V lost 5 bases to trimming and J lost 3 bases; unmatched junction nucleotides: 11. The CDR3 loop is CASSLGATSGLTDTQYF. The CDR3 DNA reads TGTGCCAGCAGCCTTGGGGCGACTAGCGGGCTAACAGATACGCAGTATTTT.

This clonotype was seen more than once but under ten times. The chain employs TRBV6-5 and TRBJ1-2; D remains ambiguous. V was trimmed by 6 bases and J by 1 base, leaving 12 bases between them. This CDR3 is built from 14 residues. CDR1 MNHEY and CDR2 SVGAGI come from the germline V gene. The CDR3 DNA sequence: TGTGCCAGCAGACCGGGCAGATATAACTATGGCTACACCTTC. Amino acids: CASRPGRYNYGYTF.

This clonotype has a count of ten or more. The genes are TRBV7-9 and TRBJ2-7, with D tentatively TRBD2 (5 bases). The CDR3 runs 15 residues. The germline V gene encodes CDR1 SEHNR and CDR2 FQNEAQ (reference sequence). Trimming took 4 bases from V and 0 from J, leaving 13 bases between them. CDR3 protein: CASSSPLGASYEQYF. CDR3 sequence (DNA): TGTGCCAGCAGCTCACCCTTGGGAGCCTCCTACGAGCAGTACTTC.

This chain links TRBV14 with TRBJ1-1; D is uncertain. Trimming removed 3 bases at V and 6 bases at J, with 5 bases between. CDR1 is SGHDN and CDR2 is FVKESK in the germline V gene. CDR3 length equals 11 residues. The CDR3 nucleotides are TGTGCCAGCAGCCAGGCCTCTGAAGCTTTCTTT. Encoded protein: CASSQASEAFF.

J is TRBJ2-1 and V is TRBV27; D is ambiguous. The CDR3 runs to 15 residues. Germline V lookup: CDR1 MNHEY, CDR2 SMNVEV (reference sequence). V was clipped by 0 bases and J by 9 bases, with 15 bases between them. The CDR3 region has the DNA TGTGCCAGCAGTTTATCGAGCCCCCCCGGCCCTGAGCAGTTCTTC. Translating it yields CASSLSSPPGPEQFF.

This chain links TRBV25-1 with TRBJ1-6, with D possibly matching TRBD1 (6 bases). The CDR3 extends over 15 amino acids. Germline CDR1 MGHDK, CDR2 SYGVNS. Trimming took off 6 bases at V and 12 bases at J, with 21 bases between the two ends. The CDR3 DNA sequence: TGTGCCAGCAGCGGTTCCGGGACACCAGTAAGACCCCTCCACTTT. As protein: CASSGSGTPVRPLHF.

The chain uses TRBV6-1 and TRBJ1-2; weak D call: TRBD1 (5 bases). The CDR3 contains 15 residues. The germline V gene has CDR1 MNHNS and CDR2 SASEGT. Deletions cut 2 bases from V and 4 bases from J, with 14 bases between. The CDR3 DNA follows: TGTGCCAGCAGTGAATTTGGTCAGGGTGGCTATGGCTACACCTTC. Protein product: CASSEFGQGGYGYTF.

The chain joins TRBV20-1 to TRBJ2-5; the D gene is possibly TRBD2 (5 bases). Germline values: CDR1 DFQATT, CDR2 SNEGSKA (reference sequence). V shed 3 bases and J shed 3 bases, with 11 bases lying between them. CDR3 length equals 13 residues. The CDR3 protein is CSARVTAEETQYF. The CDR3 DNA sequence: TGCAGTGCTAGGGTAACAGCGGAAGAGACCCAGTACTTC.

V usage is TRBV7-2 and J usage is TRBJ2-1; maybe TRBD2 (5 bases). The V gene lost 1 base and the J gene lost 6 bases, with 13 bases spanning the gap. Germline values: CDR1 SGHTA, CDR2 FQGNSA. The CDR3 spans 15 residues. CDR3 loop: CASSLGVVGSNEQFF. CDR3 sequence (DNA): TGTGCCAGCAGCTTAGGGGTAGTGGGGAGCAATGAGCAGTTCTTC.

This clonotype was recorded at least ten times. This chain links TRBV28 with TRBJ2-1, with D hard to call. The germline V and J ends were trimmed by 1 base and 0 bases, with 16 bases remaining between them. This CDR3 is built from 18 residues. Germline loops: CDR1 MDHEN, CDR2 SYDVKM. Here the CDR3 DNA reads TGTGCCAGCAGTTTATCCCCCTTCCTTGGTAGCTCCTACAATGAGCAGTTCTTC. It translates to CASSLSPFLGSSYNEQFF.